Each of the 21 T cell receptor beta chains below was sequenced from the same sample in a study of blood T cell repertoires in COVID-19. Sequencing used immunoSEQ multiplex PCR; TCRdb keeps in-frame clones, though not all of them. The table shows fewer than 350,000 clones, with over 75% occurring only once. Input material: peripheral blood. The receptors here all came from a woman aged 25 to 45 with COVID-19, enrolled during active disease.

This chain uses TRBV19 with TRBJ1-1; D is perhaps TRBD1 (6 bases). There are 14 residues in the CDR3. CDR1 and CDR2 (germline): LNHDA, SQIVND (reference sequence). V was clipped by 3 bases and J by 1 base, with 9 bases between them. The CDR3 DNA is TGTGCCAGTAGTATCAAAGGGGGGAACACTGAAGCTTTCTTT. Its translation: CASSIKGGNTEAFF.

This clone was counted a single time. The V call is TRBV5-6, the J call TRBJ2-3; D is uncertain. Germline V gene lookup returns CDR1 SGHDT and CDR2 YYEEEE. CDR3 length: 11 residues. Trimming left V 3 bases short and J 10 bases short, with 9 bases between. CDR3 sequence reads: CASSSPRAQYF. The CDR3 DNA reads TGTGCCAGCAGCTCCCCCCGGGCGCAGTATTTT.

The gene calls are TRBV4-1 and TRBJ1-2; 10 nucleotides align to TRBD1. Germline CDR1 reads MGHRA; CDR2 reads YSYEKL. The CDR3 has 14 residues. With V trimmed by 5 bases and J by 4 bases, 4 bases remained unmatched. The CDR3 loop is CASSERQGAYGYTF. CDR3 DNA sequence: TGCGCCAGCAGCGAACGACAGGGGGCCTATGGCTACACCTTC.

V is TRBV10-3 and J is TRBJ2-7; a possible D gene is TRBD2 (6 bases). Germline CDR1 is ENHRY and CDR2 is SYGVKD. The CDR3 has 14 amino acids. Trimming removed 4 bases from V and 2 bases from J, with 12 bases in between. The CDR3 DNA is TGTGCCATCAGTGTGGAGGGAATAGCCTACGAGCAGTACTTC. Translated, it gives CAISVEGIAYEQYF.

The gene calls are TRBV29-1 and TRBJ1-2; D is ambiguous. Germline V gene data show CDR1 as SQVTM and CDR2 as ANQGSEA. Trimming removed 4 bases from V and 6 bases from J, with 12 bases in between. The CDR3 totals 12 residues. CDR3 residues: CSVAVTYNGYTF. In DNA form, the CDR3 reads TGCAGCGTTGCTGTTACGTACAATGGCTACACCTTC. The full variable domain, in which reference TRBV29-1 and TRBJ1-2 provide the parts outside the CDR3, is SAVISQKPSRDICQRGTSLTIQCQVDSQVTMMFWYRQQPGQSLTLIATANQGSEATYESGFVIDKFPISRPNLTFSTLTVSNMSPEDSSIYLCSVAVTYNGYTFGSGTRLTVV.

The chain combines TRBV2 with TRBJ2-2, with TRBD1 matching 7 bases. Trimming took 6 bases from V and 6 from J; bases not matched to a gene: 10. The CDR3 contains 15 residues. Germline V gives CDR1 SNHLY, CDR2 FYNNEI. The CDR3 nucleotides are TGTGCCAGCAGGACAGGGAATGCCCTGCCCGGGGAGCTGTTTTTT. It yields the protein CASRTGNALPGELFF.

CDR3 bases: TGTGCCAGCAGTGAGGGACAGGACTATAATGAAAAACTGTTTTTT. Its protein is CASSEGQDYNEKLFF. The chain couples TRBV6-1 to TRBJ1-4, with 8 bases that match TRBD1. The CDR3 runs to 15 residues. After removal of 3 bases from V and 4 bases from J, the junction contained 4 bases not matched to a gene. Germline V gene lookup returns CDR1 MNHNS and CDR2 SASEGT.

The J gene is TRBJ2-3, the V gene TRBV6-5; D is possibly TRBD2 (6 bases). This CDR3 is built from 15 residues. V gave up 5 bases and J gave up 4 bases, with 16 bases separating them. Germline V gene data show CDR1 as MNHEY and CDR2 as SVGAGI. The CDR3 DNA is TGTGCCAGCAGTCCGCGGGGCCTGACCGCAGATACGCAGTATTTT. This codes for CASSPRGLTADTQYF.

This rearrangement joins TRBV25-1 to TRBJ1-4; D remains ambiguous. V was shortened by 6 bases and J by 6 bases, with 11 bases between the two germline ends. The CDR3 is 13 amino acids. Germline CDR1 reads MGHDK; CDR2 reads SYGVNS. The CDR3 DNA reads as TGTGCCAGCAGGGATGAGGTCGATGAAAAACTGTTTTTT. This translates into CASRDEVDEKLFF. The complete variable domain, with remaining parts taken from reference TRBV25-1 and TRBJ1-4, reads EADIYQTPRYLVIGTGKKITLECSQTMGHDKMYWYQQDPGMELHLIHYSYGVNSTEKGDLSSESTVSRIRTEHFPLTLESARPSHTSQYLCASRDEVDEKLFFGSGTQLSVL.

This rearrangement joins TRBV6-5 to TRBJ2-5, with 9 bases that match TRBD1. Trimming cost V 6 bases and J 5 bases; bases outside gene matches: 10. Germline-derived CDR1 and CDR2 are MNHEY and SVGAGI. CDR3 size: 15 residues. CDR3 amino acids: CASRDRGFGPETQYF. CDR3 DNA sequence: TGTGCCAGCAGGGACAGGGGTTTTGGTCCGGAGACCCAGTACTTC.

Written as DNA, the CDR3 is TGCGCCAGCAGCTTGGAGGGGTATAGCAATCAGCCCCAGCATTTT. It encodes CASSLEGYSNQPQHF. The J gene is TRBJ1-5, the V gene TRBV5-1; perhaps TRBD1 as D (5 bases). Deletions cut 0 bases from V and 0 bases from J, with 7 bases between. The CDR3 loop spans 15 amino acids. The germline CDR1 and CDR2 sequences are SGHRS and YFSETQ.

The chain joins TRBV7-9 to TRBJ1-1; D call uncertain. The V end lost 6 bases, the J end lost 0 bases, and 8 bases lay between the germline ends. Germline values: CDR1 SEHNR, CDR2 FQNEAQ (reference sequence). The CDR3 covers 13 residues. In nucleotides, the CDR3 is TGTGCCAGCAGTATACAAGTGAACACTGAAGCTTTCTTT. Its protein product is CASSIQVNTEAFF.

This CDR3 reads CASSAAVRSEQYF. The CDR3 bases are TGTGCCAGCAGCGCGGCGGTGAGATCCGAGCAGTACTTC. J is TRBJ2-7 and V is TRBV9; D remains ambiguous. This CDR3 region has 13 residues. With 3 bases removed from V and 6 bases from J, the gap between germline ends came to 13 bases. Germline lookup yields CDR1 SGDLS and CDR2 YYNGEE.

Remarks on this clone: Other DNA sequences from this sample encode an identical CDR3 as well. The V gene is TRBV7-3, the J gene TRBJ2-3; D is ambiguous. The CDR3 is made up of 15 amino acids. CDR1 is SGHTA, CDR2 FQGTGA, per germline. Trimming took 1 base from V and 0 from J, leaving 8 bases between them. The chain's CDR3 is CASSLSGGSTDTQYF. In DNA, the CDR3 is TGTGCCAGCAGCTTAAGCGGCGGAAGCACAGATACGCAGTATTTT.

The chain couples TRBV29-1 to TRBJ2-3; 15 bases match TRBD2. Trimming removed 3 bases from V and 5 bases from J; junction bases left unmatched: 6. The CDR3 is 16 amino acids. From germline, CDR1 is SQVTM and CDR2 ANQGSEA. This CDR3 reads CSVDLGGLAGGDTQYF. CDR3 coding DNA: TGCAGCGTTGATTTAGGGGGACTAGCGGGAGGAGATACGCAGTATTTT.

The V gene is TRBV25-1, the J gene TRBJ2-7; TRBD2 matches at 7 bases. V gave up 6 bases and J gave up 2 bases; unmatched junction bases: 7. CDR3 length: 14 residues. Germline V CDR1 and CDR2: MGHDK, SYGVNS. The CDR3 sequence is CASRTSSGPYEQYF. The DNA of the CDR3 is TGTGCCAGCAGGACTTCTAGCGGCCCCTACGAGCAGTACTTC.

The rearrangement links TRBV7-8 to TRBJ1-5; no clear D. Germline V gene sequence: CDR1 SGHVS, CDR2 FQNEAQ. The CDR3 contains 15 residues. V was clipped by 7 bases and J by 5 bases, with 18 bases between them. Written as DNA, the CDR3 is TGTGCCAGCACCAACCGGGAAAGCCCTTATCAGCCCCAGCATTTT. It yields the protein CASTNRESPYQPQHF.

Written as DNA, the CDR3 is TGCGCCAGCAGCTTTTCCCGGGACAACCTTAAATATGGCTACACCTTC. As protein: CASSFSRDNLKYGYTF. V gene TRBV5-1 combines with J gene TRBJ1-2; perhaps TRBD1 as D (6 bases). The CDR3 loop spans 16 amino acids. Germline values: CDR1 SGHRS, CDR2 YFSETQ. V was cut by 2 bases and J by 5 bases, with 19 bases left in between.

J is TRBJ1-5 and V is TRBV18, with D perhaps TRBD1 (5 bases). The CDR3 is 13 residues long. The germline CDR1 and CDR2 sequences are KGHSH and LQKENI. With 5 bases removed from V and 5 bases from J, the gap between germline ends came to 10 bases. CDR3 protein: CASSAGTDQPQHF. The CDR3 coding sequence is TGTGCCAGCTCAGCGGGGACGGATCAGCCCCAGCATTTT. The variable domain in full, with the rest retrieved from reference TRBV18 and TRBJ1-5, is NAGVMQNPRHLVRRRGQEARLRCSPMKGHSHVYWYRQLPEEGLKFMVYLQKENIIDESGMPKERFSAEFPKEGPSILRIQQVVRGDSAAYFCASSAGTDQPQHFGDGTRLSIL.

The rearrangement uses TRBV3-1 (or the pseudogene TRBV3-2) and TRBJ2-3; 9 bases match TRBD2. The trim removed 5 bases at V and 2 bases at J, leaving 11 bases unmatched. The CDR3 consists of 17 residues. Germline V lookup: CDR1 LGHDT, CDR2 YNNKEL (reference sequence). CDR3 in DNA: TGTGCCAGCAGCGGCGGGAGGGCCTTCCGGACCACAGATACGCAGTATTTT. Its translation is CASSGGRAFRTTDTQYF.

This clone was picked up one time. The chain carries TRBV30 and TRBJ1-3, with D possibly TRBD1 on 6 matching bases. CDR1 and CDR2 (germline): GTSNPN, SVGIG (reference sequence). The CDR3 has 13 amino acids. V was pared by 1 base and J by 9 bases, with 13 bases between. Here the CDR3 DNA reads TGTGCCTGGAGTGGCCAGGGGAGGGTCACCATATATTTT. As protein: CAWSGQGRVTIYF.